The present TCR beta chain was sequenced within a study of blood T cell repertoires in COVID-19. Study details: Whether acute or convalescent, the COVID-19 samples came from the United States, Italy and Spain. Sources were T cells, B-cell-depleted T cells, or PBMCs; the material itself was cDNA or gDNA.

Trimming took off 0 bases at V and 3 bases at J, with 10 bases between the two ends. Germline V gene data show CDR1 as SGHTS and CDR2 as YDEGEE. CDR3 length: 14 amino acids. How the authors handled the data: Cell counts per sample came from amplifying reference gene primers. TCRdb keeps only in-frame clones here, not all; method: immunoSEQ multiplex PCR. V and J calls and clone size are as listed in that table; D and trimming were resolved from the DNA. Here the sample spans a few hundred thousand clones, approximately 90% being singletons. The chain has TRBV5-8 and TRBJ2-7, with D possibly matching TRBD1 (6 bases). The sequencing input was peripheral blood. The TCR comes from a woman aged 40-49 years who had recovered from COVID-19. The CDR3 DNA reads as TGTGCCAGCAGCTTGGGACAGGCCGGCTACGAGCAGTACTTC. This gives the protein CASSLGQAGYEQYF. The variable domain in full, completed from reference TRBV5-8 and TRBJ2-7, reads EAGVTQSPTHLIKTRGQQATLRCSPISGHTSVYWYQQALGLGLQFLLWYDEGEERNRGNFPPRFSGRQFPNYSSELNVNALELEDSALYLCASSLGQAGYEQYFGPGTRLTVT.